This entry is about one T cell receptor (beta chain). Its antigen is unknown. A read error may produce the germline difference seen at one junction end. At the DNA level, this CDR3 is encoded by other sequences in the same sample as well. This entry belongs to a study of cytotoxic CD8 clonotypes in ibrutinib-treated CLL. Overall study: Patients: eleven to twelve relapsed/refractory, some 15 treatment-naive, approximately 18 IGHV unmutated.

Study-level points and caveats: Samples were collected at differing times from sustained-remission and progressing patients. Clonality (at baseline) was higher than in age-matched healthy donors and tracked circulating CD8+ T-cell counts.

The intended depth for sequencing was 1 in 200,000 to 1 in 1 million T cells. Some clones are missing from TCRdb's copy, which holds only in-frame ones; the method was immunoSEQ multiplex PCR. The sample shows 14,000 or so clones, almost 65% of them seen only once. The germline V gene encodes CDR1 SGHNT and CDR2 YYREEE (reference sequence). This CDR3 has 16 residues. The sequence was obtained from a human donor with chronic lymphocytic leukemia. The chain combines TRBV5-4 with TRBJ2-3; TRBD2 matches at 10 bases. Here the sequenced sample was PBMCs, taken before ibrutinib treatment. The CDR3 nucleotides read TGCGCCAGCAGCTCCGGACTAGCGGTGAGCACAGATACGCAGTATTTT. Its protein product is CASSSGLAVSTDTQYF.